The 9 T cell receptor beta chains listed next were all sequenced from one sample in a study of blood T cells in healthy people across ages. The use of a sample-barcoded 5' primer and a J-beta primer mix characterized a second PCR of 7 to 11 cycles. TCRdb processed the 5' RACE reads anew with MiXCR; each CDR3 protein has one entry. The sample has 800,000 to 1,300,000 distinct CDR3 sequences, approximately 26% seen once. This same sample was also taken into another study, of T cells of mothers and their children.

The material sequenced was blood. All receptors come from a girl aged 2-10 years in good health.

The gene calls are TRBV5-1 and TRBJ1-1; D gene ambiguous. CDR1 is SGHRS, CDR2 YFSETQ, per germline. Trimming removed 1 base from V and 1 base from J, with 14 bases in between. The CDR3 extends over 16 amino acids. This CDR3 is CASSLNPQQWNTEAFF. CDR3 DNA: TGCGCCAGCAGCTTGAATCCCCAACAGTGGAACACTGAAGCTTTCTTT.

This clonotype came up a few times. The chain has TRBV4-2 and TRBJ2-7, with TRBD2 identical over 7 bases. The CDR3 extends over 16 amino acids. V dropped 0 bases and J dropped 0; count of bases not matched to a gene: 5. Looked up from germline, CDR1 is LGHNA and CDR2 is YNFKEQ. In nucleotides, the CDR3 is TGTGCCAGCAGCCAAGATGGGGGGGACGGCTCCTACGAGCAGTACTTC. Amino acids: CASSQDGGDGSYEQYF.

This clonotype was counted only a few times. This sequence joins TRBV24-1 and TRBJ2-2; 13 positions match TRBD2. In germline, CDR1 is KGHDR, CDR2 SFDVKD. This CDR3 is built from 16 residues. Losses at the gene ends were 4 bases for V and 6 bases for J; bases not matched to a gene: 4. CDR3 coding DNA: TGTGCCACCAGTGACCCAGGACTAGCGGGAGCCGGGGAGCTGTTTTTT. It yields the protein CATSDPGLAGAGELFF.

The chain joins TRBV10-3 to TRBJ2-2, with unresolved D. The CDR3 contains 12 residues. Looked up from germline, CDR1 is ENHRY and CDR2 is SYGVKD. V was shortened by 7 bases and J by 5 bases, with 8 bases between the two germline ends. The CDR3, as DNA: TGTGCCATCAAAGGAGAGACCGGGGAGCTGTTTTTT. Its protein product is CAIKGETGELFF.

The chain employs TRBV20-1 and TRBJ1-2, with TRBD1 matching over 7 bases. With V trimmed by 3 bases and J by 7 bases, 8 bases remained unmatched. Per germline, CDR1 DFQATT and CDR2 SNEGSKA (reference sequence). The CDR3 spans 13 residues. CDR3 residues: CSARSEGQSGYTF. CDR3 DNA: TGCAGTGCTAGGAGTGAGGGACAGAGTGGCTACACCTTC.

A few counts support this clonotype. This chain joins TRBV6-4 and TRBJ2-6; the D gene could be TRBD1 or TRBD2 (5 bases each). The CDR3 is 17 amino acids. V was cut by 8 bases and J by 0 bases, with 17 bases left in between. Germline CDR1 reads MRHNA; CDR2 reads SNTAGT. Here the CDR3 reads CASARDPRFSGANVLTF. In nucleotides, the CDR3 is TGTGCCAGCGCCCGGGACCCCAGGTTCTCTGGGGCCAACGTCCTGACTTTC.

The sample holds a few counts of this clonotype. The rearrangement uses TRBV20-1 and TRBJ2-1; perhaps TRBD1 as D (5 bases). V was shortened by 0 bases and J by 4 bases, with 7 bases between the two germline ends. The CDR3 spans 13 residues. Germline V gives CDR1 DFQATT, CDR2 SNEGSKA (reference sequence). CDR3 residues: CSARETDYNEQFF. DNA for the CDR3: TGCAGTGCTAGAGAGACAGATTACAATGAGCAGTTCTTC.

The chain joins TRBV11-1 to TRBJ2-1, with D hard to call. The CDR3 loop spans 16 amino acids. The V and J ends lost 3 bases and 2 bases respectively, with 14 bases between them. The V gene's germline CDR1 is SGHAT and CDR2 FQDESV (reference sequence). As DNA, the CDR3 is TGTGCCAGCAGCTTTGGGAAAAGTTGGGCCTACAATGAGCAGTTCTTC. Translating it yields CASSFGKSWAYNEQFF. The variable domain in full, completed from reference TRBV11-1 and TRBJ2-1, reads EAEVAQSPRYKITEKSQAVAFWCDPISGHATLYWYRQILGQGPELLVQFQDESVVDDSQLPKDRFSAERLKGVDSTLKIQPAELGDSAMYLCASSFGKSWAYNEQFFGPGTRLTVL.

The chain joins TRBV4-2 to TRBJ2-1; no clear D. In germline, CDR1 is LGHNA, CDR2 YNFKEQ. V dropped 2 bases and J dropped 5 bases, with 4 bases sitting between them. The CDR3 loop spans 12 amino acids. CDR3 in amino acids: CASSQTDNEQFF. The CDR3 DNA reads TGTGCCAGCAGCCAAACAGACAATGAGCAGTTCTTC.